The 22 T cell receptor beta chains reported below all come from one sample, sequenced in a study of blood T cells in healthy people across ages. The second PCR ran roughly 6 to 11 cycles with a sample-barcoded 5' primer and J-beta primers. TCRdb used MiXCR to reprocess the 5' RACE reads, holding one entry per CDR3 protein. The table records about 1.5 million distinct CDR3 sequences, approximately 43% of them present only once. The sequencing input was blood. Source of these receptors: a young woman in good health.

A few counts support this clonotype. The chain recombines TRBV24-1 with TRBJ1-2; no firm D call. Germline CDR1 and CDR2: KGHDR and SFDVKD. There are 16 residues in the CDR3. V gave up 9 bases and J gave up 7 bases, with 26 bases separating them. CDR3 sequence: CATSPPVRGSVAGYTF. CDR3 sequence (DNA): TGTGCCACCTCTCCTCCCGTACGGGGATCAGTCGCTGGCTACACCTTC.

Notes on this clonotype: At one boundary the junction diverges from the germline segment, which might be a read error. The rearrangement joins TRBV20-1 to TRBJ2-5, with D perhaps matching TRBD2 (7 bases). CDR3 length: 14 residues. From germline, CDR1 is DFQATT and CDR2 SNEGSKA (reference sequence). The CDR3 reads CSARRGGAQETQYF. In nucleotides, the CDR3 is TGCAGTGCTAGACGAGGGGGGGCCCAAGAGACTCAGTACTTC.

CDR3 DNA: TGTGCCAGCAGTGGACACAGGGGCGCAACTAATGAAAAACTGTTTTTT. Its protein product is CASSGHRGATNEKLFF. The chain recombines TRBV6-6 with TRBJ1-4; 7 bases align to TRBD1. J gave up 0 bases and V 5 bases, and 6 bases lay outside the gene matches. This CDR3 is built from 16 residues. The germline V gene encodes CDR1 MNHNY and CDR2 SVGAGI (reference sequence).

V and J are TRBV7-9 and TRBJ1-2, with TRBD1 as a possible D gene (6 bases). Germline V gene lookup returns CDR1 SEHNR and CDR2 FQNEAQ (reference sequence). This CDR3 is 16 amino acids long. V lost 6 bases and J lost 8, with 25 bases in between. CDR3 protein: CASSLLRAGDLGGYTF. DNA of the CDR3: TGTGCCAGCAGTCTTCTTAGGGCAGGGGACTTAGGCGGCTACACCTTC.

This clonotype was seen only a few times. The chain has TRBV29-1 and TRBJ2-3, with D unclear. Trimming took off 2 bases at V and 2 bases at J, with 11 bases between the two ends. Germline V gene sequence: CDR1 SQVTM, CDR2 ANQGSEA. The CDR3 length is 14 residues. The CDR3 reads CSVELAPITDTQYF. Here the CDR3 DNA reads TGCAGCGTTGAATTGGCCCCTATCACAGATACGCAGTATTTT.

This sequence joins TRBV27 and TRBJ1-4, with D possibly TRBD1 on 6 matching bases. CDR1 and CDR2 from the germline V gene are MNHEY and SMNVEV (reference sequence). CDR3 length: 15 residues. Trimming shortened V by 1 base and J by 3 bases, and 9 bases separated the two germline ends. CDR3 in amino acids: CASSLWGAANEKLFF. CDR3 coding DNA: TGTGCCAGCAGTTTATGGGGGGCGGCTAATGAAAAACTGTTTTTT.

The gene calls are TRBV20-1 and TRBJ1-2, with 11 bases identical to TRBD1. The CDR3 is made up of 16 amino acids. With 3 bases clipped from V and 4 bases from J, the junction kept 10 bases outside the gene matches. CDR1 DFQATT and CDR2 SNEGSKA come from the germline V gene (reference sequence). CDR3 nucleotide sequence: TGCAGTGCTAGTGGGGACAGGGGGGGTATTGGCTATGGCTACACCTTC. Its protein is CSASGDRGGIGYGYTF.

This rearrangement joins TRBV29-1 to TRBJ2-1, with TRBD2 matching 16 bases. Trimming removed 6 bases from V and 9 bases from J; junction bases left unmatched: 17. This CDR3 has 18 residues. Per germline, CDR1 SQVTM and CDR2 ANQGSEA. In DNA form, the CDR3 reads TGCAGCGTCCAAGGCCCCCGGGGACTAGCGGGAGGGTGTGGTGAGCAGTTCTTC. Protein sequence: CSVQGPRGLAGGCGEQFF.

This clonotype was counted at least ten times. The rearrangement joins TRBV13 to TRBJ1-2; TRBD1 matches 9 bases. V was pared by 6 bases and J by 2 bases, with 7 bases of the junction left unmatched. Germline lookup yields CDR1 PRHDT and CDR2 FYEKMQ (reference sequence). The length of the CDR3 is 15 residues. The CDR3 bases are TGTGCCAGCAGATTAACCGGGACAGGGAACTATGGCTACACCTTC. Residues: CASRLTGTGNYGYTF.

A few counts support this clonotype. V is TRBV7-9 and J is TRBJ1-5; TRBD1 aligns across 9 bases. V was pared by 0 bases and J by 6 bases, with 9 bases of the junction left unmatched. There are 17 residues in the CDR3. The germline V gene has CDR1 SEHNR and CDR2 FQNEAQ (reference sequence). CDR3 protein: CASSLALNRGLGQPQHF. The CDR3 nucleotides read TGTGCCAGCAGCTTAGCGCTTAACAGGGGGCTGGGTCAGCCCCAGCATTTT.

This chain uses TRBV9 with TRBJ2-4, with D perhaps TRBD1 or TRBD2 (6 bases each). This CDR3 has 16 amino acids. Per the germline V gene, CDR1 is SGDLS and CDR2 is YYNGEE. V was cut by 0 bases and J by 12 bases, with 22 bases left in between. The CDR3: CASSVGVRGDNPTQYF. The CDR3 nucleotides read TGTGCCAGCAGCGTAGGGGTAAGGGGGGACAATCCCACTCAGTACTTC.

This chain uses TRBV20-1 with TRBJ1-1; 7 bases map to TRBD1. Germline-derived CDR1 and CDR2 are DFQATT and SNEGSKA (reference sequence). V trimming: 2 bases; J trimming: 5 bases; junction bases outside the gene matches: 14. The CDR3 loop spans 16 amino acids. The CDR3: CSARLGQSPRGTEAFF. The CDR3 DNA sequence: TGCAGTGCTAGACTGGGACAGTCCCCGAGAGGTACTGAAGCTTTCTTT.

This clonotype turned up a few times. The DNA for the CDR3 is TGCAGTGGTCTAGAATTCGGGGGGCCAGGTTTTGCGCAGTTCTTC. Amino acid sequence: CSGLEFGGPGFAQFF. This chain links TRBV20-1 with TRBJ2-1; possible D gene TRBD2, 7 bases. V was pared by 7 bases and J by 12 bases, with 28 bases between. The CDR3 has 15 amino acids. Germline values: CDR1 DFQATT, CDR2 SNEGSKA (reference sequence).

This rearrangement joins TRBV29-1 to TRBJ2-3; the match to TRBD2 covers 9 bases. In germline, CDR1 is SQVTM, CDR2 ANQGSEA. The CDR3 extends over 16 amino acids. The J segment lost 1 base and the V segment lost 0 bases, leaving 5 bases of the junction unmatched. The chain's CDR3 is CSVEEAGGLGTDTQYF. CDR3 DNA: TGCAGCGTTGAAGAGGCGGGAGGGCTCGGCACAGATACGCAGTATTTT.

J is TRBJ1-1 and V is TRBV9; D might be TRBD1 (6 bases). CDR1 and CDR2 (germline): SGDLS, YYNGEE. The ends were cut back, 3 bases at V and 1 base at J, with 13 bases in the middle. The CDR3 is 15 residues long. CDR3 nucleotide sequence: TGTGCCAGCAGCGCTGGCAGGGGACCGAACACTGAAGCTTTCTTT. Translated: CASSAGRGPNTEAFF.

This clonotype was seen many times. This sequence joins TRBV29-1 and TRBJ1-2, with no clear D. Germline values: CDR1 SQVTM, CDR2 ANQGSEA. CDR3 length equals 11 residues. Trimming removed 0 bases from V and 4 bases from J, with 3 bases in between. The CDR3 loop reads CSVEDGYGYTF. The CDR3 nucleotides read TGCAGCGTTGAAGACGGCTATGGCTACACCTTC.

Worth noting for this clonotype: At one end, the junction sequence differs from germline, possibly due to a read error. The rearrangement joins TRBV6-2 or TRBV6-3 to TRBJ1-6; the D gene is possibly TRBD1 (5 bases). This CDR3 has 15 amino acids. Germline V lookup: CDR1 MNHEY, CDR2 SVGEGT. In DNA, the CDR3 is TGTGCCAGCAGTTACTCGATGGGACCTAATTCACCCCCCCACTTT. This gives the protein CASSYSMGPNSPPHF.

This clonotype occurred a few times. The chain joins TRBV7-9 to TRBJ1-4, with a possible D match to TRBD1 (6 bases). V lost 4 bases and J 7 bases, leaving 13 bases between the germline ends. Germline V CDR1 and CDR2: SEHNR, FQNEAQ (reference sequence). This CDR3 is built from 14 residues. CDR3 sequence (DNA): TGTGCCAGCAGCTCTCAGGGGCGGAGTGAAAAACTGTTTTTT. This sequence encodes CASSSQGRSEKLFF.

This clonotype was counted a single time. J is TRBJ2-3 and V is TRBV4-2; TRBD1 aligns across 8 bases. Germline values: CDR1 LGHNA, CDR2 YNFKEQ. The CDR3 spans 15 residues. The trim removed 4 bases at V and 10 bases at J, leaving 13 bases unmatched. Here the CDR3 DNA reads TGTGCCAGCAGCCCGGACAGGGTTGGAGAGGATGCGCAGTATTTT. Translating it yields CASSPDRVGEDAQYF.

This chain joins TRBV6-6 and TRBJ1-1; 8 bases line up with TRBD1. This CDR3 is 14 amino acids long. Germline CDR1 reads MNHNY; CDR2 reads SVGAGI (reference sequence). V was clipped by 5 bases and J by 4 bases; unmatched bases: 6. The CDR3 sequence is CASSDRGASTEAFF. CDR3 nucleotide sequence: TGTGCCAGCAGTGACAGGGGAGCGAGCACTGAAGCTTTCTTT.

The chain has TRBV10-3 and TRBJ2-7; 9 bases align to TRBD2. Germline assignment: CDR1 ENHRY and CDR2 SYGVKD. J lost 0 bases, V lost 5 bases, and 2 bases had no gene match. The CDR3 is 14 amino acids. The CDR3 DNA follows: TGTGCCATCAGTAGCGGGGGGAACTCCTACGAGCAGTACTTC. Its protein is CAISSGGNSYEQYF.

The chain uses TRBV12-3 or TRBV12-4 and TRBJ1-2, with D unclear. The CDR3 extends over 15 amino acids. The V end was cut by 3 bases, the J end by 4 bases, with 15 bases between. CDR3 nucleotides: TGTGCCAGCAGTTTTCCCCCACACGTGCGCTATGGCTACACCTTC. Translating it yields CASSFPPHVRYGYTF.